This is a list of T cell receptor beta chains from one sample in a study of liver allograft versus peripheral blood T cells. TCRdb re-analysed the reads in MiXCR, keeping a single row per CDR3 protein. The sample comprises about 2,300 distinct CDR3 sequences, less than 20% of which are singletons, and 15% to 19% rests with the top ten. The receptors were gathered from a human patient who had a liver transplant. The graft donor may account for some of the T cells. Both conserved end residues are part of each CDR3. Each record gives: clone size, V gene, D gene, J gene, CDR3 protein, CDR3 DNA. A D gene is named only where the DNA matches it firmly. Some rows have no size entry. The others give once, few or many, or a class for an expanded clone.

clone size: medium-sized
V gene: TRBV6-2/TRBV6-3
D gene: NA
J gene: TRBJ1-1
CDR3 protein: CASSYRGEAFF
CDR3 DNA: TGTGCCAGCAGTTACAGGGGTGAAGCTTTCTTT

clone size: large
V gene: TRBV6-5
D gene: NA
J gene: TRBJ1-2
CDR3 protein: CASSYSREISYGYTF
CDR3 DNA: TGTGCCAGCAGTTACTCGAGGGAGATTTCCTATGGCTACACCTTC

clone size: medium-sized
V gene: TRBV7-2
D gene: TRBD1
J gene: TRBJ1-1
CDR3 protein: CASSLETGGWTEAFF
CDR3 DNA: TGTGCCAGCAGCTTAGAGACAGGGGGCTGGACTGAAGCTTTCTTT

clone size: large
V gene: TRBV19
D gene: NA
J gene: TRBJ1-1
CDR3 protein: CASSHSGGRTEAFF
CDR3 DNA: TGTGCCAGTAGCCACAGTGGAGGAAGGACTGAAGCTTTCTTT

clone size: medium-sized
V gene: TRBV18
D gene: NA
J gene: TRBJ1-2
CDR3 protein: CASSPLNNYGYTF
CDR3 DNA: TGTGCCAGCTCACCACTGAATAACTATGGCTACACCTTC

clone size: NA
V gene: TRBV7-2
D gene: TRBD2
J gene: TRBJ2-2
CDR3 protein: CASSSYGLAGRTGELFF
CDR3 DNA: TGTGCCAGCAGCTCCTACGGACTAGCGGGAAGGACCGGGGAGCTGTTTTTT

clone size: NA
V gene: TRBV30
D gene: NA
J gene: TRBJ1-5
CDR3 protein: CAWSTTGGMIQPQHF
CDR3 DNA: TGTGCCTGGAGTACGACGGGGGGGATGATTCAGCCCCAGCATTTT

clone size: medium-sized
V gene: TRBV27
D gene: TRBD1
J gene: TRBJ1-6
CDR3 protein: CASSQQGNNSPLHF
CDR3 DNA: TGTGCCAGCAGCCAACAGGGGAATAATTCACCCCTCCACTTT

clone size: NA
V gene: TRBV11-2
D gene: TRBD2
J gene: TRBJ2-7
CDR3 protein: CASSTYAGGGSYEQYF
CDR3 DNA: TGTGCCAGCAGCACCTACGCTGGGGGGGGGTCCTACGAGCAGTACTTC

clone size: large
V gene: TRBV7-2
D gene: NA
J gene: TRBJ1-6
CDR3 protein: CASSLAYGRDNSPLHF
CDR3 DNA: TGTGCCAGCAGCTTAGCGTACGGCAGGGATAATTCACCCCTCCACTTT

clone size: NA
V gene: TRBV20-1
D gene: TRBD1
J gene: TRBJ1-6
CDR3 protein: CSARPRGTGNSPLHF
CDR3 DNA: TGCAGTGCTAGGCCTCGGGGGACAGGGAATTCACCCCTCCACTTT

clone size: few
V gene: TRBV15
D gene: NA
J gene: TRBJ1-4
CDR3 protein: CATSRGRTNEKLFF
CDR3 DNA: TGTGCCACCAGCAGGGGGCGAACTAATGAAAAACTGTTTTTT

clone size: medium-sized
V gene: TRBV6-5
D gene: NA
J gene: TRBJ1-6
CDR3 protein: CASSYSGGGNSPLHF
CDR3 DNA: TGTGCCAGCAGTTACTCGGGGGGGGGAAATTCACCCCTCCACTTT

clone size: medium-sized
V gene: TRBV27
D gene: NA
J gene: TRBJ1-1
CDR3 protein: CASSFEPRQSSKAFF
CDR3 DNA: TGTGCCAGCAGTTTCGAGCCGAGACAGTCCTCGAAAGCTTTCTTT

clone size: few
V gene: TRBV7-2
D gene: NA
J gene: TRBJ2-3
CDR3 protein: CASSWGVLADTQYF
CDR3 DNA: TGTGCCAGCAGCTGGGGGGTATTAGCAGATACGCAGTATTTT

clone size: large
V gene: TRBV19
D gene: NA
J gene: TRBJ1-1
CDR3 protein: CASSINSDSGAFF
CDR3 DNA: TGTGCCAGTAGTATCAATTCGGATTCCGGGGCTTTCTTT

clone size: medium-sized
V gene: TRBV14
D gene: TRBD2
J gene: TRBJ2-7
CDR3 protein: CASASSPGGEQYF
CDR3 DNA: TGTGCCAGCGCCTCCTCCCCCGGGGGGGAGCAGTACTTC